These T cell receptor beta chains were read from a single sample in a study of T cells in Graves' hyperthyroidism and ophthalmopathy. A single record per CDR3 protein comes from TCRdb applying MiXCR to the multiplex PCR reads. The sample includes some 250,000 distinct CDR3 sequences, more than 14% seen only once; the top ten take more than 10%. Sequenced input: blood. The source of these receptors is a woman aged 40 to 55 with Graves' hyperthyroidism that later progressed to Graves' ophthalmopathy. CDR3s include the opening cysteine and the closing phenylalanine or tryptophan. A D gene is named only where the DNA matches it firmly. For some rows the clone size is stated as once, few or many, or as a class when expanded; others skip it.

J,size,D,V,DNA,CDR3
TRBJ2-3,many,TRBD2,TRBV28,TGTGCCAGCTCTCGTCCAGCGGGAGGAACAGATACGCAGTATTTT,CASSRPAGGTDTQYF
TRBJ2-7,many,-,TRBV28,TGTGCCAGCAGTTTATACGGGACCGGATACGAGCAGTACTTC,CASSLYGTGYEQYF
TRBJ1-6,many,TRBD1,TRBV12-3/TRBV12-4,TGTGCCAGCAGTTTAGCGTGGACAGGGCCGAGGAATTCACCCCTCCACTTT,CASSLAWTGPRNSPLHF
TRBJ2-7,few,-,TRBV6-2/TRBV6-3,TGTGCCAGCACCGAAGGTAGGCCTTCCTACGGGCAGTACTTC,CASTEGRPSYGQYF
TRBJ2-5,-,TRBD2,TRBV7-9,TGTGCCAGCAGCCCTAGGACTAGCGGGGGACTTGGAGAGACCCAGTACTTC,CASSPRTSGGLGETQYF
TRBJ2-5,many,-,TRBV11-2,TGTGCCAGCAGGATACAGGACGGCGGGGAGACCCAGTACTTC,CASRIQDGGETQYF
TRBJ1-5,-,-,TRBV20-1,TGCAGTGCTAGAGGTGGGACGGGTCAGCCCCAGCATTTT,CSARGGTGQPQHF
TRBJ2-1,many,TRBD2,TRBV30,TGTGCCTGGAGTTCGGGGGGCAATGAGCAGTTCTTC,CAWSSGGNEQFF
TRBJ2-1,many,-,TRBV3-1,TGTGCCAGCAGCCAAGATTCGGGGTTAAGCAACAACAATGAGCAGTTCTTC,CASSQDSGLSNNNEQFF
TRBJ1-5,many,-,TRBV30,TGTGCCTGGAGTGTACAAGACAATCAGCCCCAGCATTTT,CAWSVQDNQPQHF
TRBJ2-1,few,TRBD2,TRBV18,TGTGCCAGCTCATCCGGACTAGCGGACTACAATGAGCAGTTCTTC,CASSSGLADYNEQFF
TRBJ2-7,many,-,TRBV28,TGTGCCAGCAGTACCCTCGTCGGGGGCGCAGAAGAGCAGTACTTC,CASSTLVGGAEEQYF
TRBJ1-1,few,-,TRBV5-1,TGCGCCAGCAGCCCCTCGGGCAGCACTGAAGCTTTCTTT,CASSPSGSTEAFF
TRBJ2-1,few,TRBD2,TRBV19,TGTGCCAGTAGTCAGGGGCTAGCGGGAGGATCTAGCTACAATGAGCAGTTCTTC,CASSQGLAGGSSYNEQFF
TRBJ2-3,many,-,TRBV11-2,TGTGCCAGCAGCAAGCGGCCCGGTCAGGGAACGCAGTATTTT,CASSKRPGQGTQYF
TRBJ2-6,many,-,TRBV28,TGTGCCAGCAGTTTTCGGGGGTCTGGGGCCAACGTCCTGACTTTC,CASSFRGSGANVLTF
TRBJ2-7,many,-,TRBV2,TGTGCCAGCAGCCCCGCGCGGCGGGGCCCCTACGAGCAGTACTTC,CASSPARRGPYEQYF
TRBJ1-3,-,-,TRBV7-2,TGTGCCAGCAGCTCCCCCGGAGGAAACACCATATATTTT,CASSSPGGNTIYF
TRBJ2-3,many,-,TRBV7-9,TGTGCCAGCAGCTTGACAGCTTCAGATACGCAGTATTTT,CASSLTASDTQYF
TRBJ2-1,many,TRBD2,TRBV9,TGTGCCAGCAGCGTAGGGACTAGCGGCAATGAGCAGTTCTTC,CASSVGTSGNEQFF
TRBJ1-4,many,-,TRBV4-1,TGCGCCAGCTCCCCCCGGACACCCTTCGGGGAAAAACTGTTTTTT,CASSPRTPFGEKLFF
TRBJ2-7,many,-,TRBV7-9,TGTGCCAGCAGCTTACAACAGGGTGTACACGAGCAGTACTTC,CASSLQQGVHEQYF
TRBJ2-5,-,TRBD2,TRBV7-6,TGTGCCAGCACCCAACTTGTACTAGCGGGAGGTGTGCTAGAGACCCAGTACTTC,CASTQLVLAGGVLETQYF
TRBJ1-2,many,-,TRBV27,TGTGCCAGCAGTTCCCAGGGAAATTCTAACTATGGCTACACCTTC,CASSSQGNSNYGYTF
TRBJ1-3,many,-,TRBV15,TGTGCCACCAGCAGAGATATGGTGGGCACTGGAAACACCATATATTTT,CATSRDMVGTGNTIYF
TRBJ2-7,-,-,TRBV11-2,TGTGCCAGCAGCGGCGACAGCAATCCCTACGAGCAGTACTTC,CASSGDSNPYEQYF
TRBJ1-4,many,-,TRBV2,TGTGCCAGCACCTCTTTGTTTGGCGGGACTAATGAAAAACTGTTTTTT,CASTSLFGGTNEKLFF
TRBJ1-6,many,-,TRBV13,TGTGCCAGCAGCTTAGCGACGGCCCTGTCCAATTCACCCCTCCACTTT,CASSLATALSNSPLHF
TRBJ1-6,few,-,TRBV5-5,TGTGCCAGCAGCTTGTCCTTATGGGGGAATTCACCCCTCCACTTT,CASSLSLWGNSPLHF
TRBJ2-7,many,-,TRBV7-9,TGTGCCAGCAGCCATGACAGCCTGGGTTACTACGAGCAGTACTTC,CASSHDSLGYYEQYF
TRBJ1-2,many,-,TRBV11-2,TGTGCCAGCAGCTTAGGCCCAGATTATGGCTACACCTTC,CASSLGPDYGYTF
TRBJ2-1,few,-,TRBV29-1,TGCAGCGGGGACATTTTAGATGAGCAGTTCTTC,CSGDILDEQFF
TRBJ1-5,many,-,TRBV28,TGTGCCAGCAGGCGGGACGGACATAGCAATCAGCCCCAGCATTTT,CASRRDGHSNQPQHF
TRBJ1-1,few,TRBD1,TRBV10-3,TGTGCCATCAGTGAGAGGGGGACAGGAGGCACTGAAGCTTTCTTT,CAISERGTGGTEAFF
TRBJ2-3,many,TRBD2,TRBV12-3/TRBV12-4,TGTGCCAGCAGTCTCGGACTAGCGGGAGGGCTTTGGACAGATACGCAGTATTTT,CASSLGLAGGLWTDTQYF
TRBJ2-2,few,-,TRBV20-1,TGCAGTGCTAACAAACAGAACACCGGGGAGCTGTTTTTT,CSANKQNTGELFF
TRBJ1-5,many,-,TRBV28,TGTGCCAGCAGATATGGGGTAATGGTTCAGCCCCAGCATTTT,CASRYGVMVQPQHF
TRBJ1-1,many,-,TRBV27,TGTGCCACCAAGTCCGGGACACTCCAAGAAGCTTTCTTT,CATKSGTLQEAFF
TRBJ2-3,-,-,TRBV27,TGTGCCAGCAGTTTTGTAGGGGTAGATACGCAGTATTTT,CASSFVGVDTQYF
TRBJ2-2,few,-,TRBV20-1,TGCAGTGCCCGGCCGTCGGGGAGGGGGCCCGGGGAGCTGTTTTTT,CSARPSGRGPGELFF
TRBJ2-5,many,TRBD2,TRBV7-9,TGTGCCAGCAGGAGGACTAGCGGTGAAGAGACCCAGTACTTC,CASRRTSGEETQYF
TRBJ2-7,many,TRBD2,TRBV5-1,TGCGCCAGCAGCTTGGAGGGACTAGCGGGACGCGAGCAGTACTTC,CASSLEGLAGREQYF